This T cell receptor beta chain derives from a study of identifying expanded T cells in peripheral blood. During the collection period, no donor immune events like infections were recorded. Study-wide points: Across healthy donors, higher total template counts meant significantly greater roughly two-week count variance. Differentially abundant clones: roughly 1.3 between replicates, roughly 16 at about 13 days, over 18 at four.

Profiled with immunoSEQ multiplex PCR; TCRdb holds only in-frame clones, not every one. The sample has around 130,000 clones; approximately 86% are singletons. Germline V gives CDR1 SNHLY, CDR2 FYNNEI. The CDR3 is 15 residues long. V lost 5 bases and J lost 6; bases outside the gene matches: 9. This clone was seen ten or more times. Antigen specificity is unknown. This TCR came from a person between 18 and 69 years old in good health. The chain uses TRBV2 and TRBJ2-7; TRBD1 matches at 11 bases. The sample comprised blood. The CDR3 here is CASSLSPGQGGEQYF. The CDR3 nucleotides read TGTGCCAGCAGTCTTTCGCCGGGACAGGGGGGCGAGCAGTACTTC.